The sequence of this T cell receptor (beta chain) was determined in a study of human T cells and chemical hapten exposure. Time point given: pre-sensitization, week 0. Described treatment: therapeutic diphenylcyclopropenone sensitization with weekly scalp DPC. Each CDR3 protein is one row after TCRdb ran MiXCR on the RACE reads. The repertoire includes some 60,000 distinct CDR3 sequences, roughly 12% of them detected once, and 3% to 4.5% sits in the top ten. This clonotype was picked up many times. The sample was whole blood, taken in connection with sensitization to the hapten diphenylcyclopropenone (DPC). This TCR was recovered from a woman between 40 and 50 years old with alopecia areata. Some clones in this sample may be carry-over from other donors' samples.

CDR3 sequence (DNA): TGTGCCAGCAGTCCCTTATCAACTAGCGGGAGTTCCGGGGAGCTGTTTTTT. This sequence encodes CASSPLSTSGSSGELFF. The V call is TRBV28, the J call TRBJ2-2; 11 bases line up with TRBD2. Germline V lookup: CDR1 MDHEN, CDR2 SYDVKM. This CDR3 spans 17 amino acids. Losses at the gene ends were 5 bases for V and 6 bases for J; bases not matched to a gene: 11.